Each of the 9 T cell receptor beta chains below was sequenced from the same sample in a study of cytomegalovirus exposure and HLA in healthy donors. The PCR ran on 60 Vbeta and 13 Jbeta primers. The protocol was immunoSEQ multiplex PCR, while the TCRdb copy is restricted to in-frame clones and leaves out a portion. Of approximately 100,000 clones listed, around 72% are singletons. Sequenced: PBMCs. The receptors were sampled from a man between 18 and 29 years old in good health and CMV-seropositive.

The CDR3 spells CASGTSGLYEQYF. As DNA, the CDR3 is TGTGCCAGCGGTACTAGCGGACTCTACGAGCAGTACTTC. The chain carries TRBV6-6 and TRBJ2-7; 8 positions agree with TRBD2. V trimming: 8 bases; J trimming: 3 bases; junction bases outside the gene matches: 6. The CDR3 is made up of 13 amino acids. Germline CDR1 reads MNHNY; CDR2 reads SVGAGI (reference sequence).

The genes are TRBV7-8 and TRBJ2-6; the D is unclear. The CDR3 consists of 15 residues. Per the germline V gene, CDR1 is SGHVS and CDR2 is FQNEAQ. The germline V and J ends were trimmed by 7 bases and 1 base, with 11 bases remaining between them. This CDR3 reads CASNSFGSGANVLTF. The CDR3 DNA is TGTGCCAGCAACTCCTTCGGGTCTGGGGCCAACGTCCTGACTTTC. The full variable domain, rest sourced from reference TRBV7-8 and TRBJ2-6, is GAGVSQSPRYKVAKRGQDVALRCDPISGHVSLFWYQQALGQGPEFLTYFQNEAQLDKSGLPSDRFFAERPEGSVSTLKIQRTQQEDSAVYLCASNSFGSGANVLTFGAGSRLTVL.

The genes are TRBV6-6 and TRBJ2-1, with 9 bases that match TRBD2. The CDR3 length is 16 residues. V dropped 7 bases and J dropped 4; count of bases not matched to a gene: 11. In germline, CDR1 is MNHNY, CDR2 SVGAGI (reference sequence). The DNA of the CDR3 is TGTGCCAGCATGGGGACAGCGGGGGGATTATACAATGAGCAGTTCTTC. Translated, it gives CASMGTAGGLYNEQFF.

This chain uses TRBV7-9 with TRBJ2-5, with 8 bases fitting TRBD1. The CDR3 contains 15 residues. CDR1 is SEHNR, CDR2 FQNEAQ, per germline (reference sequence). J was trimmed by 2 bases and V by 1 base; bases with no gene match: 3. In DNA form, the CDR3 reads TGTGCCAGCAGCTTAGGCAGGGGGCGGCAAGAGACCCAGTACTTC. This translates into CASSLGRGRQETQYF.

V and J are TRBV27 and TRBJ1-1, with D unresolved. The CDR3 runs to 15 residues. Trimming took 2 bases from V and 1 from J, leaving 11 bases between them. Germline lookup yields CDR1 MNHEY and CDR2 SMNVEV (reference sequence). The CDR3 nucleotides read TGTGCCAGCAGTTTAATCCCCGGAGAGAACACTGAAGCTTTCTTT. This translates into CASSLIPGENTEAFF.

The rearrangement uses TRBV6-1 and TRBJ2-3; no clear D. The germline gives CDR1 MNHNS, CDR2 SASEGT. Deletions cut 1 base from V and 0 bases from J, with 8 bases between. The CDR3 covers 15 residues. The CDR3, as DNA: TGTGCCAGCAGTGAAGGGGCAGCAAGCACAGATACGCAGTATTTT. Amino acid sequence: CASSEGAASTDTQYF.

A single count supports this clone. The chain employs TRBV9 and TRBJ2-2, with D perhaps matching TRBD1 (5 bases). V was cut by 3 bases and J by 0 bases, with 9 bases left in between. There are 15 residues in the CDR3. Germline CDR1 and CDR2: SGDLS and YYNGEE. Here the CDR3 reads CASSALQANTGELFF. DNA of the CDR3: TGTGCCAGCAGCGCCTTACAGGCGAACACCGGGGAGCTGTTTTTT.

The chain couples TRBV27 to TRBJ2-1, with 8 positions matching TRBD1. CDR3 length: 16 residues. From germline, CDR1 is MNHEY and CDR2 SMNVEV (reference sequence). The trim removed 5 bases at V and 10 bases at J, leaving 16 bases unmatched. CDR3 region: CASSKPGQALRVEQFF. Written as DNA, the CDR3 is TGTGCCAGCAGTAAACCGGGACAGGCCCTTCGTGTGGAGCAGTTCTTC.

The chain carries TRBV6-5 and TRBJ2-7, with 7 positions matching TRBD2. This CDR3 is 11 amino acids long. J lost 2 bases, V lost 8 bases, and 0 bases had no gene match. From germline, CDR1 is MNHEY and CDR2 SVGAGI. The CDR3 is CASGLAYEQYF. The CDR3 region has the DNA TGTGCCAGCGGACTAGCCTACGAGCAGTACTTC.